The 5 T cell receptor beta chains below come from one sample, sequenced in a study of human T cells and chemical hapten exposure. TCRdb recomputed calls from the RACE reads with MiXCR, one row per CDR3 protein. The table has approximately 400,000 distinct CDR3 sequences, roughly 4.6% seen once. Time point of the sample: pre-sensitization, week 0. Regarding treatment: therapeutic diphenylcyclopropenone sensitization with weekly scalp DPC. The starting material was whole blood, obtained in connection with sensitization to the hapten diphenylcyclopropenone (DPC). The receptor source for this set is a woman aged 50 to 60 with alopecia areata. Some clones in this sample may be carry-over from other donors' samples.

The chain couples TRBV27 to TRBJ1-2, with D possibly matching TRBD1 (6 bases). V was pared by 2 bases and J by 3 bases, with 10 bases between. CDR3 length: 14 amino acids. From germline, CDR1 is MNHEY and CDR2 SMNVEV (reference sequence). In DNA form, the CDR3 reads TGTGCCAGCAGTTTAGGCAGGGGCGACTATGGCTACACCTTC. This codes for CASSLGRGDYGYTF.

The chain combines TRBV6-5 with TRBJ1-1; weak D call: TRBD1 (6 bases). Trimming removed 2 bases at V and 0 bases at J, with 7 bases between. CDR3 length equals 14 residues. CDR1 is MNHEY and CDR2 is SVGAGI in the germline V gene. CDR3 nucleotide sequence: TGTGCCAGCAGTTACGGGGACATGAACACTGAAGCTTTCTTT. As protein: CASSYGDMNTEAFF.

The chain has TRBV2 and TRBJ1-2; TRBD1 might be the D (5 bases). Germline V gene lookup returns CDR1 SNHLY and CDR2 FYNNEI. This CDR3 contains 13 residues. Trimming stripped 6 bases from V and 4 bases from J, with 12 bases between. CDR3 sequence reads: CASRMTDAYGYTF. In nucleotides, the CDR3 is TGTGCCAGCAGGATGACAGATGCCTATGGCTACACCTTC.

This clonotype was picked up many times. The chain has TRBV12-3 or TRBV12-4 and TRBJ2-3; 8 bases align to TRBD2. With V trimmed by 8 bases and J by 1 base, 8 bases remained unmatched. The CDR3 spans 15 residues. CDR3 sequence: CASSLAGSRTDTQYF. As DNA, the CDR3 is TGTGCCAGCTCGTTAGCGGGGTCCCGCACAGATACGCAGTATTTT.

This chain joins TRBV27 and TRBJ2-1; 14 bases line up with TRBD2. Trimming took 4 bases from V and 5 from J; bases not matched to a gene: 4. The CDR3 covers 16 residues. Germline V gene data show CDR1 as MNHEY and CDR2 as SMNVEV (reference sequence). The CDR3 loop reads CASSSPGLAGDNEQFF. The DNA of the CDR3 is TGTGCCAGCAGTTCGCCGGGACTAGCGGGAGACAATGAGCAGTTCTTC.